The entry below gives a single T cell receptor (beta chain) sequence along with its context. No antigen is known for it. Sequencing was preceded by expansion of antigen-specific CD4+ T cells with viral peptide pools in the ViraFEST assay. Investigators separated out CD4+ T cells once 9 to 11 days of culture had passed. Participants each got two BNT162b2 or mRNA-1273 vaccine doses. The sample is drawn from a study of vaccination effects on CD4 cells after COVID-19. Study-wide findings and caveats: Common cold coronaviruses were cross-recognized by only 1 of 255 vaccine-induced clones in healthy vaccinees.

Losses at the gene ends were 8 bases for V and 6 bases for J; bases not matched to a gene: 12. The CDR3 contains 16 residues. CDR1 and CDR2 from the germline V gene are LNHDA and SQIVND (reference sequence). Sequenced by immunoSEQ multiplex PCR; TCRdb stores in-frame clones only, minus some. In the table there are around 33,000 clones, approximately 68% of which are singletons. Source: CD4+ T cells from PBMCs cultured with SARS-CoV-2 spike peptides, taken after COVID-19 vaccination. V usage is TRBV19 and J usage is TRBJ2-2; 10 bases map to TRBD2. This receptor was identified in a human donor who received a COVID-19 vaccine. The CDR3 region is CASVNHLAGVAGELFF. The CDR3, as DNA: TGTGCCAGTGTCAACCACCTAGCGGGAGTGGCCGGGGAGCTGTTTTTT.